The 17 T cell receptor beta chains listed next were all sequenced from one sample in a study of identical twins. TCRdb itself ran the 5' RACE reads through MiXCR, one entry per CDR3 protein. Here the sample spans roughly 470,000 distinct CDR3 sequences, around 15% being singletons. This sample was shared with a second study, whose subject was yellow fever vaccine responses in identical twins.

The sequenced material came from CD4+ T cells sorted from blood. The receptors derive from a woman aged 18-30 years in good health.

The rearrangement links TRBV6-5 to TRBJ2-2, with D maybe TRBD1 (5 bases). The CDR3 extends over 14 amino acids. The V gene's germline CDR1 is MNHEY and CDR2 SVGAGI. V gave up 2 bases and J gave up 6 bases, with 10 bases separating them. The CDR3 protein is CASSYGQGSGELFF. In DNA, the CDR3 is TGTGCCAGCAGTTACGGCCAGGGTTCCGGGGAGCTGTTTTTT.

This clonotype was picked up a small number of times. V gene TRBV3-1 combines with J gene TRBJ2-7; 11 bases match TRBD2. CDR3 length equals 16 residues. CDR1 is LGHDT and CDR2 is YNNKEL in the germline V gene (reference sequence). V shed 2 bases, J shed 4 bases, and the junction held 7 bases outside the gene matches. CDR3 sequence (DNA): TGTGCCAGCAGCCAAACTAGGCTAGCGGGGGGATACGAGCAGTACTTC. Its translation: CASSQTRLAGGYEQYF.

J is TRBJ2-7 and V is TRBV6-1; D possibly matches TRBD1 or TRBD2 (5 bases each). This CDR3 is built from 14 residues. Germline V gene lookup returns CDR1 MNHNS and CDR2 SASEGT. Trimming removed 8 bases at V and 2 bases at J, with 16 bases between. CDR3 in amino acids: CASGGGRRTYEQYF. The CDR3 DNA reads as TGTGCCAGCGGGGGTGGCAGGCGAACCTACGAGCAGTACTTC.

This clonotype appeared a few times. This chain uses TRBV28 with TRBJ1-2; TRBD1 agrees at 7 bases. The germline V gene encodes CDR1 MDHEN and CDR2 SYDVKM. Trimming cost V 7 bases and J 2 bases; bases outside gene matches: 10. CDR3 length equals 15 residues. The CDR3, as DNA: TGTGCCAGCAATTCTGCCGGGACAGAAAACTATGGCTACACCTTC. Protein sequence: CASNSAGTENYGYTF.

The chain recombines TRBV6-2 or TRBV6-3 with TRBJ2-3; 7 bases are a match to TRBD2. The CDR3 loop spans 14 amino acids. Trimming at V came to 7 bases and at J to 3 bases, leaving 7 bases not matched to a gene. The germline gives CDR1 MNHEY, CDR2 SVGEGT. CDR3 loop: CASTKLAETDTQYF. DNA of the CDR3: TGTGCCAGCACCAAGCTAGCGGAAACAGATACGCAGTATTTT.

The rearrangement uses TRBV19 and TRBJ1-5, with D perhaps matching TRBD1 (6 bases). V shed 5 bases and J shed 5 bases, with 13 bases lying between them. Germline loops: CDR1 LNHDA, CDR2 SQIVND (reference sequence). This CDR3 is 14 amino acids long. The CDR3 DNA reads TGTGCCAGTAGTGGTCAGGGGTACGATCAGCCCCAGCATTTT. The encoded protein is CASSGQGYDQPQHF. The full variable domain, its missing parts supplied by reference TRBV19 and TRBJ1-5, is DGGITQSPKYLFRKEGQNVTLSCEQNLNHDAMYWYRQDPGQGLRLIYYSQIVNDFQKGDIAEGYSVSREKKESFPLTVTSAQKNPTAFYLCASSGQGYDQPQHFGDGTRLSIL.

The chain's CDR3 is CASSEAGDTGELFF. The CDR3 DNA reads TGTGCCAGCAGCGAGGCGGGAGACACCGGGGAGCTGTTTTTT. This chain links TRBV3-1 with TRBJ2-2, with 7 bases matching TRBD2. The length of the CDR3 is 14 residues. Germline CDR1 and CDR2: LGHDT and YNNKEL (reference sequence). J gave up 3 bases and V 5 bases, and 3 bases lay outside the gene matches. The full variable domain, in which reference TRBV3-1 and TRBJ2-2 provide the parts outside the CDR3, is DTAVSQTPKYLVTQMGNDKSIKCEQNLGHDTMYWYKQDSKKFLKIMFSYNNKELIINETVPNRFSPKSPDKAHLNLHINSLELGDSAVYFCASSEAGDTGELFFGEGSRLTVL.

This clonotype was seen more than once but under ten times. This rearrangement joins TRBV28 to TRBJ2-3; D possibly corresponds to TRBD1 (6 bases). CDR3 length equals 14 residues. From germline, CDR1 is MDHEN and CDR2 SYDVKM. V was cut by 6 bases and J by 6 bases, with 16 bases left in between. CDR3 coding DNA: TGTGCCAGCAGCCCTCAGGGGCCCGCGGATACGCAGTATTTT. It specifies CASSPQGPADTQYF.

The V gene is TRBV11-2, the J gene TRBJ2-7; 9 nucleotides agree with TRBD1. CDR3 length: 16 amino acids. The germline V gene encodes CDR1 SGHAT and CDR2 FQNNGV. V shed 1 base and J 1 base; nucleotides not matched to a gene: 5. This chain's CDR3 is CASSLVVGTGSYEQYF. The CDR3 DNA follows: TGTGCCAGCAGCTTAGTGGTGGGGACAGGGTCCTACGAGCAGTACTTC. The variable domain in full, completed from reference TRBV11-2 and TRBJ2-7, reads EAGVAQSPRYKIIEKRQSVAFWCNPISGHATLYWYQQILGQGPKLLIQFQNNGVVDDSQLPKDRFSAERLKGVDSTLKIQPAKLEDSAVYLCASSLVVGTGSYEQYFGPGTRLTVT.

This clonotype occurred many times. The V and J genes are TRBV7-2 and TRBJ1-3; D gene unclear. In germline, CDR1 is SGHTA, CDR2 FQGNSA. The CDR3 runs to 15 residues. Trimming took off 1 base at V and 0 bases at J, with 7 bases between the two ends. The CDR3 nucleotides read TGTGCCAGCAGCTTAGATGACTTCTCTGGAAACACCATATATTTT. Protein product: CASSLDDFSGNTIYF.

This clonotype was seen at least ten times. V is TRBV3-1 and J is TRBJ2-1, with TRBD2 identical over 7 bases. Germline values: CDR1 LGHDT, CDR2 YNNKEL (reference sequence). The CDR3 length is 14 residues. J gave up 5 bases and V 4 bases, and 5 bases lay outside the gene matches. The CDR3 spells CASSPRAGDNEQFF. The CDR3 nucleotides read TGTGCCAGCAGCCCCCGCGCGGGAGACAATGAGCAGTTCTTC.

This clonotype was seen only a few times. In nucleotides, the CDR3 is TGTGCCAGCAGCGCCACCGGGTCAGAGAGCACCGGGGAGCTGTTTTTT. It encodes CASSATGSESTGELFF. The rearrangement links TRBV5-5 to TRBJ2-2, with unresolved D. The CDR3 is 16 amino acids. CDR1 is SGHKS, CDR2 YYEKEE, per germline (reference sequence). V was cut by 4 bases and J by 4 bases, with 17 bases left in between.

This clonotype turned up a few times. The chain links TRBV7-2 to TRBJ2-7; D is ambiguous. The CDR3 is made up of 13 amino acids. Germline V CDR1 and CDR2: SGHTA, FQGNSA. Trimming left V 5 bases short and J 4 bases short, with 12 bases between. This CDR3 is CASSTAGGYEQYF. CDR3 bases: TGTGCCAGCAGCACGGCCGGTGGATACGAGCAGTACTTC.

This clonotype appeared a few times. This sequence joins TRBV20-1 and TRBJ2-7, with D perhaps matching TRBD1 (6 bases). CDR3 size: 13 residues. CDR1 is DFQATT, CDR2 SNEGSKA, per germline (reference sequence). DNA of the CDR3: TGCAGCTCTTCGTCTGGACAGTCCTACGAGCAGTACTTC. Protein sequence: CSSSSGQSYEQYF.

This clonotype occurred a few times. The chain is built from TRBV5-1 and TRBJ1-2; D is undetermined. This CDR3 comprises 14 residues. The V end lost 4 bases, the J end lost 2 bases, and 12 bases lay between the germline ends. CDR1 is SGHRS, CDR2 YFSETQ, per germline. The CDR3 loop is CASSGTATNYGYTF. The DNA for the CDR3 is TGCGCCAGCAGCGGAACAGCTACCAACTATGGCTACACCTTC.

This clonotype was observed many times. The V and J genes are TRBV7-2 and TRBJ1-1, with D maybe TRBD1 (5 bases). CDR3 length: 13 amino acids. V lost 1 base and J lost 10, with 13 bases in between. In germline, CDR1 is SGHTA, CDR2 FQGNSA. DNA for the CDR3: TGTGCCAGCAGCTTAGAGCGGGGAAGGGGAGCTTTCTTT. This encodes CASSLERGRGAFF.

This clonotype was recorded a few times. CDR3: CASSLAAGPAGGQETQYF. The DNA for the CDR3 is TGCGCCAGCAGCTTGGCCGCGGGGCCAGCGGGGGGCCAAGAGACCCAGTACTTC. The chain recombines TRBV5-1 with TRBJ2-5; 9 bases are a match to TRBD2. CDR1 is SGHRS and CDR2 is YFSETQ in the germline V gene. The CDR3 spans 18 residues. J gave up 1 base and V 0 bases, and 10 bases lay outside the gene matches.